A single sample is the source of the 23 T cell receptor beta chains below, sequenced in a study of shared T cell receptors in the human thymus. The data were produced by immunoSEQ multiplex PCR, yet TCRdb's version contains in-frame clones alone and is incomplete. Among hundreds of thousands of clones, 80% to 90% were seen once, and the ten largest hold roughly 0.0094%. This sample also belongs to another study, concerning human thymus T cells.

Sample: thymocytes. The receptors here all came from a boy in the first two years of life with a congenital heart defect.

This chain uses TRBV6-6 with TRBJ1-2; D is uncertain. The ends were cut back, 0 bases at V and 7 bases at J, with 18 bases in the middle. Looked up from germline, CDR1 is MNHNY and CDR2 is SVGAGI (reference sequence). This CDR3 is built from 16 residues. CDR3 protein: CASSYSPPEHPPGYTF. Written as DNA, the CDR3 is TGTGCCAGCAGTTACTCGCCTCCCGAGCACCCGCCTGGCTACACCTTC.

The V gene is TRBV5-1, the J gene TRBJ2-7; 14 bases align to TRBD2. The CDR3 sequence is 17 residues long. The germline V gene has CDR1 SGHRS and CDR2 YFSETQ. J lost 2 bases, V lost 3 bases, and 7 bases had no gene match. The CDR3 is CASSWGLAGVTPYEQYF. Written as DNA, the CDR3 is TGCGCCAGCAGCTGGGGACTAGCGGGGGTTACCCCCTACGAGCAGTACTTC.

The chain couples TRBV10-1 to TRBJ2-3; TRBD2 matches at 12 bases. CDR1 is WNHNN, CDR2 SYGVQD, per germline (reference sequence). V shed 4 bases, J shed 5 bases, and the junction held 4 bases outside the gene matches. CDR3 length equals 15 residues. The CDR3 region has the DNA TGCGCCAGCAGTGGTCTAGCGGGAGGGGTAGATACGCAGTATTTT. The encoded protein is CASSGLAGGVDTQYF.

The V gene is TRBV11-2, the J gene TRBJ1-5; D is uncertain. The CDR3 covers 13 residues. The V end lost 2 bases, the J end lost 6 bases, and 8 bases lay between the germline ends. The germline V gene encodes CDR1 SGHAT and CDR2 FQNNGV. The CDR3 DNA follows: TGTGCCAGCAGCTTAAGTGTCGGTCAGCCCCAGCATTTT. Its translation is CASSLSVGQPQHF.

The chain carries TRBV29-1 and TRBJ2-3; the match to TRBD2 covers 8 bases. Unmatched junction bases numbered 17, after V lost 0 bases and J lost 0 bases. Per germline, CDR1 SQVTM and CDR2 ANQGSEA. The CDR3 covers 20 residues. The CDR3 DNA sequence: TGCAGCGTTGAAGATCGGGGTGTAGCGGGACCTTTCCTGAGCACAGATACGCAGTATTTT. Translating it yields CSVEDRGVAGPFLSTDTQYF.

The CDR3 is CASSARTGGSGTEAFF. CDR3 DNA sequence: TGTGCCAGCAGCGCTCGGACAGGGGGTTCGGGCACTGAAGCTTTCTTT. The chain couples TRBV7-2 to TRBJ1-1; 10 bases fit TRBD1. CDR3 length: 16 residues. Germline CDR1 is SGHTA and CDR2 is FQGNSA. Unmatched junction bases numbered 10, after V lost 5 bases and J lost 4 bases.

This chain links TRBV27 with TRBJ1-5; no firm D call. Trimming pared 5 bases from V and 6 bases from J, leaving 14 bases between. CDR1 is MNHEY, CDR2 SMNVEV, per germline (reference sequence). This CDR3 contains 14 residues. CDR3 protein: CASSVGGGGQPQHF. The CDR3 coding sequence is TGTGCCAGCAGTGTAGGAGGTGGCGGTCAGCCCCAGCATTTT.

The V call is TRBV7-8, the J call TRBJ1-4; 8 bases fit TRBD1. There are 14 residues in the CDR3. V was pared by 8 bases and J by 7 bases, with 9 bases of the junction left unmatched. Germline V gene lookup returns CDR1 SGHVS and CDR2 FQNEAQ. Written as DNA, the CDR3 is TGTGCCAGCCGGGACAGGAGGTTTGGTGAAAAACTGTTTTTT. Its translation is CASRDRRFGEKLFF.

The chain is built from TRBV28 and TRBJ1-6, with D tentatively TRBD1 (6 bases). The CDR3 consists of 13 residues. Trimming pared 8 bases from V and 8 bases from J, leaving 13 bases between. Looked up from germline, CDR1 is MDHEN and CDR2 is SYDVKM. CDR3 region: CASEGGADSPLHF. CDR3 DNA: TGTGCCAGCGAGGGGGGGGCCGATTCACCCCTCCACTTT.

The chain links TRBV28 to TRBJ2-7, with D perhaps TRBD1 (5 bases). The germline gives CDR1 MDHEN, CDR2 SYDVKM. V was shortened by 8 bases and J by 3 bases, with 14 bases between the two germline ends. The CDR3 is made up of 13 amino acids. The CDR3 loop reads CASGGHRSYEQYF. The DNA of the CDR3 is TGTGCCAGCGGTGGACACCGAAGCTACGAGCAGTACTTC. Full variable domain (remainder filled in from reference TRBV28 and TRBJ2-7): DVKVTQSSRYLVKRTGEKVFLECVQDMDHENMFWYRQDPGLGLRLIYFSYDVKMKEKGDIPEGYSVSREKKERFSLILESASTNQTSMYLCASGGHRSYEQYFGPGTRLTVT.

The chain carries TRBV4-1 and TRBJ1-2; TRBD1 is a possible D gene (5 bases). V was clipped by 1 base and J by 6 bases, with 18 bases between them. The CDR3 extends over 16 amino acids. Germline lookup yields CDR1 MGHRA and CDR2 YSYEKL. CDR3 amino acids: CASSQGLYPGHNGYTF. CDR3 sequence (DNA): TGCGCCAGCAGCCAAGGCCTCTACCCAGGACATAATGGCTACACCTTC.

The V call is TRBV9, the J call TRBJ1-5, with a weak D call TRBD1 (6 bases). CDR1 is SGDLS and CDR2 is YYNGEE in the germline V gene. The length of the CDR3 is 16 residues. The V end lost 2 bases, the J end lost 5 bases, and 17 bases lay between the germline ends. CDR3 residues: CASSVVLTGIYQPQHF. The CDR3 DNA reads TGTGCCAGCAGCGTCGTACTCACAGGGATCTATCAGCCCCAGCATTTT.

J is TRBJ2-5 and V is TRBV5-1, with TRBD1 as a possible D gene (5 bases). Trimming removed 0 bases from V and 5 bases from J, with 17 bases in between. CDR3 length: 16 amino acids. Germline V gene sequence: CDR1 SGHRS, CDR2 YFSETQ. CDR3 nucleotide sequence: TGCGCCAGCAGCTTGGCCCGAGTCGGCAGGGTGGAGACCCAGTACTTC. Encoded protein: CASSLARVGRVETQYF.

The chain couples TRBV2 to TRBJ2-3; D may be TRBD1 (6 bases). V lost 6 bases and J lost 1, with 14 bases in between. The CDR3 runs to 15 residues. CDR1 is SNHLY and CDR2 is FYNNEI in the germline V gene. This chain's CDR3 is CASRMRSGGTDTQYF. The CDR3 DNA is TGTGCCAGCAGGATGAGATCAGGGGGCACAGATACGCAGTATTTT.

V usage is TRBV28 and J usage is TRBJ2-1; D might be TRBD1 (6 bases). The CDR3 has 15 residues. From germline, CDR1 is MDHEN and CDR2 SYDVKM. Trimming stripped 5 bases from V and 8 bases from J, with 19 bases between. CDR3 bases: TGTGCCAGCAGTCTACAGGGTAGATCTTCCGATGAGCAGTTCTTC. Its translation is CASSLQGRSSDEQFF. The full variable domain, with the rest looked up from reference TRBV28 and TRBJ2-1, is DVKVTQSSRYLVKRTGEKVFLECVQDMDHENMFWYRQDPGLGLRLIYFSYDVKMKEKGDIPEGYSVSREKKERFSLILESASTNQTSMYLCASSLQGRSSDEQFFGPGTRLTVL.

This chain joins TRBV7-2 and TRBJ2-7, with TRBD1 matching over 7 bases. Germline trimming cut 5 bases from V and 2 bases from J; bases unmatched to any gene: 6. The CDR3 extends over 14 amino acids. From germline, CDR1 is SGHTA and CDR2 FQGNSA. DNA for the CDR3: TGTGCCAGCAGCCCTTCCGGGACAGCCTACGAGCAGTACTTC. It encodes CASSPSGTAYEQYF.

This rearrangement joins TRBV15 to TRBJ1-2; TRBD1 aligns across 8 bases. With 1 base clipped from V and 6 bases from J, the junction kept 10 bases outside the gene matches. Germline CDR1 and CDR2: LNHNV and YYDKDF (reference sequence). The CDR3 is 16 residues long. CDR3 amino acids: CATSRVPRDRRDGYTF. CDR3 nucleotides: TGTGCCACCAGCAGAGTTCCCCGGGACAGGAGGGATGGCTACACCTTC.

The chain recombines TRBV10-3 with TRBJ1-2; D not certain. The V gene lost 3 bases and the J gene lost 8 bases, with 10 bases spanning the gap. Germline loops: CDR1 ENHRY, CDR2 SYGVKD. This CDR3 is built from 12 residues. The CDR3 DNA reads as TGTGCCATCAGTGAAAGCAGGTGCGGCTACACCTTC. This sequence encodes CAISESRCGYTF.

V gene TRBV5-1 combines with J gene TRBJ1-1; maybe TRBD1 (6 bases). Per germline, CDR1 SGHRS and CDR2 YFSETQ. This CDR3 spans 12 amino acids. Trimming cost V 0 bases and J 11 bases, with 11 bases left between them. In DNA form, the CDR3 reads TGCGCCAGCAGCTTGGCACAGGGAGTGGCTTTCTTT. Protein sequence: CASSLAQGVAFF.

This chain connects TRBV5-1 to TRBJ1-2, with 8 bases identical to TRBD1. Germline V gives CDR1 SGHRS, CDR2 YFSETQ. V lost 5 bases and J lost 8; bases outside the gene matches: 17. The CDR3 runs 16 residues. CDR3 region: CASRPIEDREIGGYTF. The DNA of the CDR3 is TGCGCCAGCAGGCCCATCGAGGACAGGGAAATAGGAGGCTACACCTTC.

The V call is TRBV11-2, the J call TRBJ2-3, with D possibly matching TRBD2 (6 bases). Per germline, CDR1 SGHAT and CDR2 FQNNGV. The CDR3 is 16 residues long. Trimming left V 4 bases short and J 10 bases short, with 24 bases between. CDR3 in DNA: TGTGCCAGCAGCTCCCGGGCCCGAGATCACCGGAGGGCGCAGTATTTT. It encodes CASSSRARDHRRAQYF.

This clone occurred once. This chain uses TRBV5-4 with TRBJ2-2; 8 nucleotides line up with TRBD1. This CDR3 is 16 amino acids long. CDR1 is SGHNT, CDR2 YYREEE, per germline (reference sequence). The J segment lost 2 bases and the V segment lost 3 bases, leaving 6 bases of the junction unmatched. The CDR3 loop is CASSSSRGRNTGELFF. Here the CDR3 DNA reads TGTGCCAGCAGCTCGTCCAGGGGGCGCAACACCGGGGAGCTGTTTTTT.

The V call is TRBV7-8, the J call TRBJ1-1; 8 nucleotides match TRBD1. V was clipped by 1 base and J by 3 bases; unmatched bases: 7. The CDR3 runs to 16 residues. Germline V gene data show CDR1 as SGHVS and CDR2 as FQNEAQ. The CDR3 protein is CASSLDPTGGDTEAFF. CDR3 nucleotides: TGTGCCAGCAGCTTAGATCCTACAGGGGGGGACACTGAAGCTTTCTTT.